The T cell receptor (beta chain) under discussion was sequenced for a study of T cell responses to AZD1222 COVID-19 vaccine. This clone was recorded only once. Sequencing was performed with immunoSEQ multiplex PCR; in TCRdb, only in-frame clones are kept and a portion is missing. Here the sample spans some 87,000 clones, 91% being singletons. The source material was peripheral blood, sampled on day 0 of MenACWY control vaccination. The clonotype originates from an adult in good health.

The CDR3 here is CASSSGQGGGYTF. CDR3 DNA sequence: TGTGCCAGCAGTTCGGGACAGGGAGGTGGCTACACCTTC. The rearrangement uses TRBV28 and TRBJ1-2; 9 positions match TRBD1. CDR1 and CDR2 (germline): MDHEN, SYDVKM. Germline trimming cut 4 bases from V and 7 bases from J; bases unmatched to any gene: 4. The CDR3 is 13 amino acids.